Each of the 10 T cell receptor beta chains below was sequenced from the same sample in a study of T cell changes during pregnancy in multiple sclerosis. Repertoires were generated with immunoSEQ multiplex PCR, while TCRdb's copy carries only in-frame clones and drops some. Of about 85,000 clones listed, approximately 91% are singletons. The input for sequencing was peripheral blood, taken in the first trimester of pregnancy. These receptors originate from a female donor with multiple sclerosis, enrolled in a pregnancy study.

The chain recombines TRBV5-1 with TRBJ2-5; tentatively, D is TRBD1 (6 bases). V was cut by 4 bases and J by 2 bases, with 9 bases left in between. CDR3 length: 13 amino acids. Germline loops: CDR1 SGHRS, CDR2 YFSETQ. The DNA of the CDR3 is TGCGCCAGCAGCCCTGGGACACAAGAGACCCAGTACTTC. Protein sequence: CASSPGTQETQYF.

The chain joins TRBV7-3 to TRBJ2-1; 7 nucleotides line up with TRBD2. J lost 0 bases, V lost 3 bases, and 8 bases had no gene match. This CDR3 is built from 17 residues. Germline assignment: CDR1 SGHTA and CDR2 FQGTGA. CDR3 bases: TGTGCCAGCAGCTTGAGGGAGGGGCTCTCCTCCTACAATGAGCAGTTCTTC. Protein product: CASSLREGLSSYNEQFF.

V usage is TRBV6-5 and J usage is TRBJ1-6; a possible D gene is TRBD1 (5 bases). Germline V CDR1 and CDR2: MNHEY, SVGAGI. V gave up 2 bases and J gave up 7 bases, with 6 bases separating them. The CDR3 sequence is 13 residues long. The CDR3: CASSYQGNSPLHF. Here the CDR3 DNA reads TGTGCCAGCAGTTACCAGGGCAATTCACCCCTCCACTTT.

The chain uses TRBV2 and TRBJ1-1, with 8 positions matching TRBD1. CDR1 SNHLY and CDR2 FYNNEI come from the germline V gene. There are 14 residues in the CDR3. V shed 6 bases, J shed 0 bases, and the junction held 3 bases outside the gene matches. CDR3 sequence reads: CASRYRGLNTEAFF. DNA for the CDR3: TGTGCCAGCAGGTACAGGGGGTTGAACACTGAAGCTTTCTTT.

V gene TRBV9 combines with J gene TRBJ1-1; 7 bases fit TRBD1. The V and J ends lost 0 bases and 3 bases, in that order; junction bases with no gene match: 11. This CDR3 spans 17 amino acids. Germline-derived CDR1 and CDR2 are SGDLS and YYNGEE. The CDR3, as DNA: TGTGCCAGCAGCGTAGGAATAAGAGGGCAGGGGGACACTGAAGCTTTCTTT. Translating it yields CASSVGIRGQGDTEAFF.

The table lists this clone with a count of one. This chain connects TRBV5-6 to TRBJ1-5; possibly TRBD1 for D (5 bases). The germline gives CDR1 SGHDT, CDR2 YYEEEE. Trimming removed 0 bases at V and 0 bases at J, with 7 bases between. The CDR3 totals 15 residues. This CDR3 reads CASSLGGSSNQPQHF. The CDR3 nucleotides read TGTGCCAGCAGCTTGGGGGGCTCTAGCAATCAGCCCCAGCATTTT.

The chain recombines TRBV13 with TRBJ1-3, with a weak D call TRBD1 (6 bases). The CDR3 loop spans 15 amino acids. The V end was cut by 4 bases, the J end by 4 bases, with 14 bases between. From germline, CDR1 is PRHDT and CDR2 FYEKMQ (reference sequence). The chain's CDR3 is CASSSTTGYGNTIYF. The CDR3 nucleotides are TGTGCCAGCAGCTCAACTACAGGGTACGGAAACACCATATATTTT.

This clone was detected only a few times. This chain uses TRBV6-1 with TRBJ2-3, with 7 bases that match TRBD2. This CDR3 spans 17 amino acids. In germline, CDR1 is MNHNS, CDR2 SASEGT. The V gene end was trimmed by 3 bases and the J gene end by 4 bases; junction bases not matched to a gene: 13. The CDR3 reads CASSDELALIQADTQYF. CDR3 coding DNA: TGTGCCAGCAGTGATGAACTAGCGCTAATCCAGGCAGATACGCAGTATTTT.

The chain recombines TRBV5-1 with TRBJ2-7, with D possibly being TRBD1 (5 bases). Trimming cost V 0 bases and J 6 bases, with 13 bases left between them. The CDR3 has 14 residues. CDR1 is SGHRS, CDR2 YFSETQ, per germline. CDR3 region: CASSLGRALGEQYF. CDR3 nucleotides: TGCGCCAGCAGCTTGGGCAGGGCGTTAGGCGAGCAGTACTTC.

CDR3 residues: CASSGQGVIIQPQHF. CDR3 nucleotide sequence: TGTGCCAGCAGCGGACAGGGGGTGATTATTCAGCCCCAGCATTTT. The chain employs TRBV25-1 and TRBJ1-5; 10 nucleotides align to TRBD1. The germline CDR1 and CDR2 sequences are MGHDK and SYGVNS. The V and J ends lost 6 bases and 6 bases, in that order; junction bases with no gene match: 8. This CDR3 is built from 15 residues.